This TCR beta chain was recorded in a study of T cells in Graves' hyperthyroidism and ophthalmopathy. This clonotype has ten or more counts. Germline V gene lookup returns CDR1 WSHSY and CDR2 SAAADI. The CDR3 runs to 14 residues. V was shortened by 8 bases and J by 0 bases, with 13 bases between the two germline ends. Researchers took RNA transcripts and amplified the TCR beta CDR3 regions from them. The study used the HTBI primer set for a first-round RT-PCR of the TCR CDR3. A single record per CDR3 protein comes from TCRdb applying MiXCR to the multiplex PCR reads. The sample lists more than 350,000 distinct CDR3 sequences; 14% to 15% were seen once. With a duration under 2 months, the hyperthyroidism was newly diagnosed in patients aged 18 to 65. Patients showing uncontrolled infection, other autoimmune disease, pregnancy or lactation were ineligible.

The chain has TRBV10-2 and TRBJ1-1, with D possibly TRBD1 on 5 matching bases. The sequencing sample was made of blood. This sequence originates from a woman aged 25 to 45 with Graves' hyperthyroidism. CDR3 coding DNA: TGCGCCAGCGTAAATGGGGGGTTGAACACTGAAGCTTTCTTT. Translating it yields CASVNGGLNTEAFF.